This note documents a single TCR beta chain sequence. This CDR3 contains 13 residues. Trimming removed 5 bases from V and 1 base from J, with 8 bases in between. Germline CDR1 PRHDT, CDR2 FYEKMQ (reference sequence). This record comes from a study of control samples from healthy donors and cancer patients. The repertoire was sequenced with immunoSEQ multiplex PCR; TCRdb's copy has only in-frame clones and lacks some. The data contain about 79,000 clones, 90% to 95% of them singletons. The TCR comes from a woman aged 40 to 55 with lung cancer. Sequenced material: PBMCs. V and J are TRBV13 and TRBJ1-1; D remains ambiguous. The CDR3 sequence: CASSLQRNTEAFF. CDR3 coding DNA: TGTGCCAGCAGCCTACAGAGGAACACTGAAGCTTTCTTT.